This T cell receptor beta chain was identified in a study of T-cell memory formation after mild COVID-19. This clonotype was seen more than once but under ten times. TCRdb recomputed calls from the 5' RACE reads with MiXCR, one row per CDR3 protein. The data show 200,000 to 250,000 distinct CDR3 sequences, around a tenth seen once. There are 14 residues in the CDR3. V shed 5 bases and J 5 bases; nucleotides not matched to a gene: 6. Sequencing used PBMCs or a T cell subset sorted from them (not recorded which). This TCR came from a man between 18 and 35 years old who had mild COVID-19 (a few samples of this study predate the infection). Cell type and time point are not known. The chain joins TRBV12-3 or TRBV12-4 to TRBJ2-1, with 7 bases aligning to TRBD2. The CDR3 here is CASSDRAGDNEQFF. The CDR3 coding sequence is TGTGCCAGCAGTGACCGGGCGGGGGACAATGAGCAGTTCTTC.